These T cell receptor beta chains were read from a single sample in a study of CD8 T cells in ankylosing spondylitis. MiXCR was run by TCRdb on the 5' RACE reads, yielding one entry per CDR3 protein. The table lists 700,000 to 850,000 distinct CDR3 sequences, approximately 12% of them singletons. The sequencing sample was made of blood, either unsorted or a sorted T cell fraction (not recorded which). The source is a male donor with ankylosing spondylitis. Each CDR3 is given with its conserved first and last residue. Fields, in order: CDR3 DNA, CDR3 protein, D gene, V gene, clone size, J gene. The D gene is left open where the match is weak. Clone size is not always given. Where it is, it says once, few, many or a class for expanded clones.

DNA: TGTGCCAGCAGCTTAGAAACAGGACGGTGGGGCGACGGGAGAACAGATACGCAGTATTTT
CDR3: CASSLETGRWGDGRTDTQYF
D: .
V: TRBV11-2
size: .
J: TRBJ2-3

DNA: TGTGCCAGCAGTTATGTAGGGGGAATGGGAGAGACCCAGTACTTC
CDR3: CASSYVGGMGETQYF
D: .
V: TRBV6-5
size: few
J: TRBJ2-5

DNA: TGTGCCAGCAGCGAGGAGAGTTACTATGGCTACACCTTC
CDR3: CASSEESYYGYTF
D: .
V: TRBV21-1
size: .
J: TRBJ1-2

DNA: TGTGCCAGTCGAACAGGGGGCCGAGTCTCCTACAATGAGCAGTTCTTC
CDR3: CASRTGGRVSYNEQFF
D: TRBD1
V: TRBV27
size: few
J: TRBJ2-1

DNA: TGTGCCATCGGCGACAGGGCAGAGACCCAGTACTTC
CDR3: CAIGDRAETQYF
D: TRBD1
V: TRBV10-3
size: .
J: TRBJ2-5

DNA: TGTGCCATCAGTGAAACTAGCGCGAGGACCGGGGAGCTGTTTTTT
CDR3: CAISETSARTGELFF
D: TRBD2
V: TRBV10-3
size: many
J: TRBJ2-2

DNA: TGCAGTGCTAGAGATGTCTTAAGGTCTGGGGCCAACGTCCTGACTTTC
CDR3: CSARDVLRSGANVLTF
D: .
V: TRBV20-1
size: .
J: TRBJ2-6

DNA: TGCAGTGCTACTATTAGCGGGAGGGCCGCCTACAATGAGCAGTTCTTC
CDR3: CSATISGRAAYNEQFF
D: TRBD2
V: TRBV20-1
size: few
J: TRBJ2-1

DNA: TGTGCCAGCTCACCACCAAGCGCTGGGGTCAACAATGAGCAGTTCTTC
CDR3: CASSPPSAGVNNEQFF
D: .
V: TRBV18
size: .
J: TRBJ2-1

DNA: TGCGCCAGCAACGATGGACAGCCTTACAATGAGCAGTTCTTC
CDR3: CASNDGQPYNEQFF
D: .
V: TRBV5-1
size: .
J: TRBJ2-1

DNA: TGCAGTGCTAGTAATTGGGACAGGGCGTACAATGAGCAGTTCTTC
CDR3: CSASNWDRAYNEQFF
D: TRBD1
V: TRBV20-1
size: .
J: TRBJ2-1

DNA: TGCAGTGCTAGCGGGGGGGCATCGAGAGAGCAGTACTTC
CDR3: CSASGGASREQYF
D: TRBD2
V: TRBV20-1
size: .
J: TRBJ2-7

DNA: TGTGCCAGCAGTTACGCAGGGGCGACCTACAATGAGCAGTTCTTC
CDR3: CASSYAGATYNEQFF
D: .
V: TRBV6-5
size: many
J: TRBJ2-1

DNA: TGCAGTGCTAATCGAGCGGCAGATATGCCCCAGCATTTT
CDR3: CSANRAADMPQHF
D: .
V: TRBV20-1
size: .
J: TRBJ1-5

DNA: TGTGCCACCAGCGCGGGACAGGGGACGTACAATGAGCAGTTCTTC
CDR3: CATSAGQGTYNEQFF
D: TRBD1
V: TRBV24-1
size: .
J: TRBJ2-1

DNA: TGCAGTGCTAACGGACCGAGCTCTGGAAACACCATATATTTT
CDR3: CSANGPSSGNTIYF
D: .
V: TRBV20-1
size: few
J: TRBJ1-3

DNA: TGTGCCAGCATGAACAATCGGTACCAAGAGACCCAGTACTTC
CDR3: CASMNNRYQETQYF
D: .
V: TRBV27
size: few
J: TRBJ2-5

DNA: TGTGCCAGCAGCTTCGGACGTCGGACGGGGCAAGAGACCCAGTACTTC
CDR3: CASSFGRRTGQETQYF
D: .
V: TRBV28
size: .
J: TRBJ2-5

DNA: TGTGCCAGCAGCCAAGCTGCTAGAGCCTCCTACAATGAGCAGTTCTTC
CDR3: CASSQAARASYNEQFF
D: .
V: TRBV4-2
size: few
J: TRBJ2-1

DNA: TGTGCCATCAGGGCCCAGCCTAACACCGGGGAGCTGTTTTTT
CDR3: CAIRAQPNTGELFF
D: .
V: TRBV10-3
size: few
J: TRBJ2-2

DNA: TGTGCCATCAGGAACACAGGGGGCGCCGGGGAAAAACTGTTTTTT
CDR3: CAIRNTGGAGEKLFF
D: TRBD1
V: TRBV10-3
size: many
J: TRBJ1-4

DNA: TGTGCCAGCAGCCAACCTGGACAGGGTTTGAGTTCACCCCTCCACTTT
CDR3: CASSQPGQGLSSPLHF
D: TRBD1
V: TRBV4-2
size: .
J: TRBJ1-6

DNA: TGTGCCAGCAGCTTAGCACCAGCTTATTACGAGCAGTACTTC
CDR3: CASSLAPAYYEQYF
D: .
V: TRBV7-2
size: many
J: TRBJ2-7

DNA: TGTGCCACCAGTGACTCGAGGCATGTGGAGACCCAGTACTTC
CDR3: CATSDSRHVETQYF
D: .
V: TRBV24-1
size: few
J: TRBJ2-5

DNA: TGTGCCAGTAGTATTATCGGAGAGACGGGCGAGCAGTACTTC
CDR3: CASSIIGETGEQYF
D: .
V: TRBV19
size: few
J: TRBJ2-7

DNA: TGTGCCAGCAGTCACAGGGGGGGGTTCACAGATACGCAGTATTTT
CDR3: CASSHRGGFTDTQYF
D: .
V: TRBV6-5
size: .
J: TRBJ2-3

DNA: TGTGCCAGCACCCTACAGGGGCGAACGGGGGAGCTGTTTTTT
CDR3: CASTLQGRTGELFF
D: TRBD1
V: TRBV6-2/TRBV6-3
size: .
J: TRBJ2-2

DNA: TGCAGTGCTCAACCGGGACCGTCTTGGGAGACCCAGTACTTC
CDR3: CSAQPGPSWETQYF
D: .
V: TRBV20-1
size: many
J: TRBJ2-5

DNA: TGTGCCAGCAGCTTGGACTACAGGGGGCGCGGAGCTTTCTTT
CDR3: CASSLDYRGRGAFF
D: TRBD1
V: TRBV5-6
size: few
J: TRBJ1-1

DNA: TGTGCCTGGAATGGTTATGTACGCAGAAACACCGGGGAGCTGTTTTTT
CDR3: CAWNGYVRRNTGELFF
D: .
V: TRBV30
size: .
J: TRBJ2-2

DNA: TGTGCCAGCAGCGTCGCCAGGGACACTGAAGCTTTCTTT
CDR3: CASSVARDTEAFF
D: .
V: TRBV7-2
size: .
J: TRBJ1-1

DNA: TGTGCCATCAGTGATCCCCAGGGGCGCGGCACTGAAGCTTTCTTT
CDR3: CAISDPQGRGTEAFF
D: .
V: TRBV10-3
size: .
J: TRBJ1-1

DNA: TGCGCCAGCAGCCAAGATCAGGGCAACACGAACACCGGGGAGCTGTTTTTT
CDR3: CASSQDQGNTNTGELFF
D: .
V: TRBV4-3
size: .
J: TRBJ2-2

DNA: TGCGCCAGCAGCTTGGGTACTAGCGGGGTGTCCTACGAGCAGTACTTC
CDR3: CASSLGTSGVSYEQYF
D: TRBD2
V: TRBV5-1
size: .
J: TRBJ2-7

DNA: TGCAGCGTTAGTCGGGACAGGAGTGAAAACACTGAAGCTTTCTTT
CDR3: CSVSRDRSENTEAFF
D: TRBD1
V: TRBV29-1
size: many
J: TRBJ1-1

DNA: TGTGCCAGCAGCTTAGATCGGGTGGGATACTACACCTTC
CDR3: CASSLDRVGYYTF
D: .
V: TRBV11-2
size: few
J: TRBJ1-2

DNA: TGCGCCAGCAGCCTACAGAGTGTCCTAACCACAGATACGCAGTATTTT
CDR3: CASSLQSVLTTDTQYF
D: .
V: TRBV5-1
size: .
J: TRBJ2-3

DNA: TGTGCCAGCAGTTCGAGGCAAGAGACCCAGTACTTC
CDR3: CASSSRQETQYF
D: .
V: TRBV6-2/TRBV6-3
size: many
J: TRBJ2-5

DNA: TGCAGTGCTAGTGGGGCAGGGGAACCGCGGACTGAAGCTTTCTTT
CDR3: CSASGAGEPRTEAFF
D: .
V: TRBV20-1
size: few
J: TRBJ1-1

DNA: TGTGCCAGCAGCTTAGAGTCTGGATCTGGCTACGAGCAGTACTTC
CDR3: CASSLESGSGYEQYF
D: .
V: TRBV7-8
size: many
J: TRBJ2-7

DNA: TGTGCCAGCAGTTTTACAGGTGACAATGAGCAGTTCTTC
CDR3: CASSFTGDNEQFF
D: .
V: TRBV12-3/TRBV12-4
size: few
J: TRBJ2-1

DNA: TGTGCCAGCAGCTTAACGGGGACAGGGGAGGGTGGCTACACCTTC
CDR3: CASSLTGTGEGGYTF
D: TRBD1
V: TRBV7-3
size: few
J: TRBJ1-2

DNA: TGCAGTGCTAGTATGGGACCGAACACTGAAGCTTTCTTT
CDR3: CSASMGPNTEAFF
D: .
V: TRBV20-1
size: many
J: TRBJ1-1

DNA: TGTGCCACCAGCAGGATTGACAGGGTCGGGGAAAAACTGTTTTTT
CDR3: CATSRIDRVGEKLFF
D: TRBD1
V: TRBV15
size: few
J: TRBJ1-4

DNA: TGCGCCAGCAGCCAAGATTACAGGGGGACCCCCTACGAGCAGTACTTC
CDR3: CASSQDYRGTPYEQYF
D: TRBD1
V: TRBV4-3
size: few
J: TRBJ2-7

DNA: TGCGCCAGCAGCTTCACCAAACCTACCTGGGACACACAAGAGACCCAGTACTTC
CDR3: CASSFTKPTWDTQETQYF
D: .
V: TRBV5-1
size: .
J: TRBJ2-5

DNA: TGCGCCAGCAGCCAAGGATACAGCGTGCGGGGAGCTTTCTTT
CDR3: CASSQGYSVRGAFF
D: .
V: TRBV4-3
size: .
J: TRBJ1-1